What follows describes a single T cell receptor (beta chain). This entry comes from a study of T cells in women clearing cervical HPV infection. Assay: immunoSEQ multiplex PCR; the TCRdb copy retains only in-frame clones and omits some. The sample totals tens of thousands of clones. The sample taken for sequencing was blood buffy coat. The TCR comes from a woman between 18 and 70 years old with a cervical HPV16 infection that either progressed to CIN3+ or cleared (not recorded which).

CDR3 DNA (partial): TGTGCCAGTAGCACTAGCCCCTACGAG. Amino acid sequence: CASSTSPYE. The CDR3 in full is CASSTSPYEQYF. V gene TRBV19 combines with J gene TRBJ2-7; possible D gene TRBD2, 6 bases. The read finishes 3 residues shy of the CDR3 end, and the germline J gene is used to complete it. The CDR3 has 12 amino acids. CDR1 and CDR2 from the germline V gene are LNHDA and SQIVND (reference sequence). Trimming pared 6 bases from V and 2 bases from J, leaving 8 bases between. Full variable domain (remainder filled in from reference TRBV19 and TRBJ2-7): DGGITQSPKYLFRKEGQNVTLSCEQNLNHDAMYWYRQDPGQGLRLIYYSQIVNDFQKGDIAEGYSVSREKKESFPLTVTSAQKNPTAFYLCASSTSPYEQYFGPGTRLTVT.